These T cell receptor beta chains were read from a single sample in a study of cytomegalovirus exposure and HLA in healthy donors. Assay: immunoSEQ multiplex PCR; the TCRdb copy retains only in-frame clones and omits some. The sample shows about 180,000 clones, 70% to 80% of them seen only once. The sequenced material came from PBMCs. These receptors all stem from a male donor in good health and CMV-seronegative. Both conserved end residues are part of each CDR3. D genes are given only for firm matches. A clone size is listed for some rows: how often the clone was seen (once, few, many), or a class if it is expanded.

j_call: TRBJ2-7; v_call: TRBV4-1; d_call: TRBD2; clone_size: NA; cdr3_nt: TGCGCCAGCAGCCGCATCGACGGGACTAGCCTCCACGAGCAGTACTTC; cdr3_aa: CASSRIDGTSLHEQYF
j_call: TRBJ1-1; v_call: TRBV19; d_call: TRBD1; clone_size: NA; cdr3_nt: TGTGCCAGTAGTGTAGGACAGGGGAACACTGAAGCTTTCTTT; cdr3_aa: CASSVGQGNTEAFF
j_call: TRBJ2-7; v_call: TRBV5-1; d_call: NA; clone_size: NA; cdr3_nt: TGCGCCAGCAGCTTCGACAGGTCCTACGAGCAGTACTTC; cdr3_aa: CASSFDRSYEQYF
j_call: TRBJ1-6; v_call: TRBV2; d_call: NA; clone_size: few; cdr3_nt: TGTGCCAGCAGTGAAATGGGGCTCGGTAATTCACCCCTCCACTTT; cdr3_aa: CASSEMGLGNSPLHF
j_call: TRBJ1-3; v_call: TRBV6-6; d_call: NA; clone_size: NA; cdr3_nt: TGTGCCAGCAGTGGGGGACTGGGAAACACCATATATTTT; cdr3_aa: CASSGGLGNTIYF
j_call: TRBJ1-5; v_call: TRBV6-1; d_call: NA; clone_size: few; cdr3_nt: TGTGCCAGCAGTGTCTGGGGGGGCAATCAGCCCCAGCATTTT; cdr3_aa: CASSVWGGNQPQHF
j_call: TRBJ2-7; v_call: TRBV5-1; d_call: TRBD1; clone_size: NA; cdr3_nt: TGCGCCAGCAGCAACGACAGGGGGCTCTACGAGCAGTACTTC; cdr3_aa: CASSNDRGLYEQYF
j_call: TRBJ1-2; v_call: TRBV7-9; d_call: NA; clone_size: once; cdr3_nt: TGTGCCAGCAGCCGCGGGGGGGGCGACGCCGCCTATGGCTACACCTTC; cdr3_aa: CASSRGGGDAAYGYTF
j_call: TRBJ1-1; v_call: TRBV7-3; d_call: NA; clone_size: once; cdr3_nt: TGTGCCAGCAGCTTAACGGGGGGGAACACTGAAGCTTTCTTT; cdr3_aa: CASSLTGGNTEAFF
j_call: TRBJ1-5; v_call: TRBV18; d_call: NA; clone_size: NA; cdr3_nt: TGTGCCAGCTCACCTAATGGGGCGCCGGCTCAGCCCCAGCATTTT; cdr3_aa: CASSPNGAPAQPQHF
j_call: TRBJ2-2; v_call: TRBV6-4; d_call: NA; clone_size: NA; cdr3_nt: TGTGCCAGCAGTAGACAGGAGGACACCGGGGAGCTGTTTTTT; cdr3_aa: CASSRQEDTGELFF
j_call: TRBJ1-1; v_call: TRBV5-1; d_call: NA; clone_size: once; cdr3_nt: TGCGCCAGCAGCTTGGACCCAGGTCGCACTGAAGCTTTCTTT; cdr3_aa: CASSLDPGRTEAFF
j_call: TRBJ2-1; v_call: TRBV4-2; d_call: TRBD1; clone_size: NA; cdr3_nt: TGTGCCAGCAGCCAAGCTGACAGGGGGCTCTACAATGAGCAGTTCTTC; cdr3_aa: CASSQADRGLYNEQFF
j_call: TRBJ1-2; v_call: TRBV6-6; d_call: NA; clone_size: NA; cdr3_nt: TGTGCCAGCAGTAATTCCGACAGCCCGGGCTACACCTTC; cdr3_aa: CASSNSDSPGYTF
j_call: TRBJ2-7; v_call: TRBV4-1; d_call: TRBD2; clone_size: once; cdr3_nt: TGCGCCAGCAGCCGCGGACTAGCGGCGACCTACGAGCAGTACTTC; cdr3_aa: CASSRGLAATYEQYF
j_call: TRBJ1-2; v_call: TRBV5-6; d_call: NA; clone_size: few; cdr3_nt: TGTGCCAGCAGCGCATCGCTTGGGGCGAACTATGGCTACACCTTC; cdr3_aa: CASSASLGANYGYTF
j_call: TRBJ2-2; v_call: TRBV7-7; d_call: NA; clone_size: NA; cdr3_nt: TGTGCCAGCAGCTTAGCGGGAAAGGGAGACTTCGGGGAGCTGTTTTTT; cdr3_aa: CASSLAGKGDFGELFF
j_call: TRBJ1-2; v_call: TRBV28; d_call: NA; clone_size: few; cdr3_nt: TGTGCCAGCAGTCCCCAGGGGAACTATGGCTACACCTTC; cdr3_aa: CASSPQGNYGYTF
j_call: TRBJ1-5; v_call: TRBV15; d_call: TRBD1; clone_size: NA; cdr3_nt: TGTGCCACCAGCACCTATCAGGGACAGGGGAGTCAGCCCCAGCATTTT; cdr3_aa: CATSTYQGQGSQPQHF
j_call: TRBJ1-1; v_call: TRBV30; d_call: TRBD1; clone_size: NA; cdr3_nt: TGTGCCTGGATCCTCGTGGGACAGGGGTTTACCTACACTGAAGCTTTCTTT; cdr3_aa: CAWILVGQGFTYTEAFF
j_call: TRBJ1-5; v_call: TRBV28; d_call: TRBD1; clone_size: NA; cdr3_nt: TGTGCCAGCAGACAAGGGACAGGGAATCAGCCCCAGCATTTT; cdr3_aa: CASRQGTGNQPQHF
j_call: TRBJ2-3; v_call: TRBV5-1; d_call: TRBD2; clone_size: few; cdr3_nt: TGCGCCAGCAGCTTGGGGACTAGCGGGGGCACAGATACGCAGTATTTT; cdr3_aa: CASSLGTSGGTDTQYF
j_call: TRBJ1-1; v_call: TRBV19; d_call: TRBD1; clone_size: NA; cdr3_nt: TGTGCCACCGAGACAGGGGGCAGGGCTTTCTTT; cdr3_aa: CATETGGRAFF
j_call: TRBJ1-2; v_call: TRBV29-1; d_call: NA; clone_size: NA; cdr3_nt: TGCAGCGTTGAGGGTTGGGGCTCCGGAAGGGGCTACACCTTC; cdr3_aa: CSVEGWGSGRGYTF
j_call: TRBJ2-3; v_call: TRBV29-1; d_call: TRBD2; clone_size: few; cdr3_nt: TGCAGCGTGAGGGGGCTAGCGGGGGATACAGATACGCAGTATTTT; cdr3_aa: CSVRGLAGDTDTQYF
j_call: TRBJ2-2; v_call: TRBV1; d_call: NA; clone_size: few; cdr3_nt: TGCACCAGCAGCCAAGGGACAGCGAACACCGGGGAGCTGTTTTTT; cdr3_aa: CTSSQGTANTGELFF
j_call: TRBJ1-5; v_call: TRBV6-1; d_call: NA; clone_size: NA; cdr3_nt: TGTGCCAGCAGATCCCCTAACCCTTATCAGCCCCAGCATTTT; cdr3_aa: CASRSPNPYQPQHF
j_call: TRBJ2-1; v_call: TRBV30; d_call: TRBD2; clone_size: few; cdr3_nt: TGTGCCTGGAGTTCCGGGACTAGCGGCTACAATGAGCAGTTCTTC; cdr3_aa: CAWSSGTSGYNEQFF
j_call: TRBJ2-3; v_call: TRBV11-2; d_call: NA; clone_size: NA; cdr3_nt: TGTGCCAGCAGCTTTGGACAGAAGCAGTATTTT; cdr3_aa: CASSFGQKQYF
j_call: TRBJ2-1; v_call: TRBV27; d_call: TRBD1; clone_size: once; cdr3_nt: TGTGCCAGCAAACAGGGGGCCTACCCCTACAATGAGCAGTTCTTC; cdr3_aa: CASKQGAYPYNEQFF
j_call: TRBJ1-2; v_call: TRBV11-3; d_call: NA; clone_size: NA; cdr3_nt: TGTGCCAGCAGCTATGAGGGTTATGGCTACACCTTC; cdr3_aa: CASSYEGYGYTF
j_call: TRBJ2-7; v_call: TRBV30; d_call: NA; clone_size: NA; cdr3_nt: TGTGCCTGGAGTGTGACGGGGGGCTTCGGGTATGAGCAGTACTTC; cdr3_aa: CAWSVTGGFGYEQYF
j_call: TRBJ1-5; v_call: TRBV4-3; d_call: NA; clone_size: few; cdr3_nt: TGCGCCAGCAGCCAAGGGCAAGGCAATCAGCCCCAGCATTTT; cdr3_aa: CASSQGQGNQPQHF
j_call: TRBJ1-2; v_call: TRBV30; d_call: TRBD1; clone_size: once; cdr3_nt: TGTGCCTGGAGTGACCCACTTAGGACAGGGGTTGGCTACACCTTC; cdr3_aa: CAWSDPLRTGVGYTF
j_call: TRBJ2-1; v_call: TRBV6-5; d_call: TRBD2; clone_size: NA; cdr3_nt: TGTGCCAGCAGTTCTCGACTAGCGGGGTCCCTTGAGCAGTTCTTC; cdr3_aa: CASSSRLAGSLEQFF
j_call: TRBJ2-2; v_call: TRBV10-3; d_call: NA; clone_size: NA; cdr3_nt: TGTGCCTCCCGGGCCAGCGGTAACACCGGGGAGCTGTTTTTT; cdr3_aa: CASRASGNTGELFF